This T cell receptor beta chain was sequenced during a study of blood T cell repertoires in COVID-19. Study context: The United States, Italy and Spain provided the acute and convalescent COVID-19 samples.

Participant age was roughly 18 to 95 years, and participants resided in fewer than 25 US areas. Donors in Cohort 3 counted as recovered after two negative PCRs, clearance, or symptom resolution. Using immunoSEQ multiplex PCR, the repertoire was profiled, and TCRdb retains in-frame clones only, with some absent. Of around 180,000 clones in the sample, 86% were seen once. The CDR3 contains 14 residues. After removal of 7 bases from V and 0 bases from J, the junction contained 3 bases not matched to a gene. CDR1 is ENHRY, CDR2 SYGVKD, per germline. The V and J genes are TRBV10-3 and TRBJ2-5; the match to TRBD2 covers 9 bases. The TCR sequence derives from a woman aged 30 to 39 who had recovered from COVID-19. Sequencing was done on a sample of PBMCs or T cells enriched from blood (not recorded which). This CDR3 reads CAIKGGRDQETQYF. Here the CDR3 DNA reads TGTGCCATCAAGGGCGGGAGGGACCAAGAGACCCAGTACTTC.